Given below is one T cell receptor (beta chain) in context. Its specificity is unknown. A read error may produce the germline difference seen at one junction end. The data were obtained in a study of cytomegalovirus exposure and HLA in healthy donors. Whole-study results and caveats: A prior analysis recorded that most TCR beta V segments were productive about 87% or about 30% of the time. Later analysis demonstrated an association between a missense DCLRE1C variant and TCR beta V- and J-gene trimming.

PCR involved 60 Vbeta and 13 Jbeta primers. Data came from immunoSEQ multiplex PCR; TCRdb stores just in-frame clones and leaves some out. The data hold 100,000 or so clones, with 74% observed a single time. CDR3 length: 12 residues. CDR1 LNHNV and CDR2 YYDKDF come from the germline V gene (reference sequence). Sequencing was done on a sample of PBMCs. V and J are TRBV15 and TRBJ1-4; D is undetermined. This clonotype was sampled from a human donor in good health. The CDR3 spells CATSRDSRGSIF. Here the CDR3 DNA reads TGTGCCACCAGCAGAGATTCTAGAGGATCGATTTTT. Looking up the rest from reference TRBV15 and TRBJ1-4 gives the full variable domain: DAMVIQNPRYQVTQFGKPVTLSCSQTLNHNVMYWYQQKSSQAPKLLFHYYDKDFNNEADTPDNFQSRRPNTSFCFLDIRSPGLGDTAMYLCATSRDSRGSIFGSGTQLSVL.